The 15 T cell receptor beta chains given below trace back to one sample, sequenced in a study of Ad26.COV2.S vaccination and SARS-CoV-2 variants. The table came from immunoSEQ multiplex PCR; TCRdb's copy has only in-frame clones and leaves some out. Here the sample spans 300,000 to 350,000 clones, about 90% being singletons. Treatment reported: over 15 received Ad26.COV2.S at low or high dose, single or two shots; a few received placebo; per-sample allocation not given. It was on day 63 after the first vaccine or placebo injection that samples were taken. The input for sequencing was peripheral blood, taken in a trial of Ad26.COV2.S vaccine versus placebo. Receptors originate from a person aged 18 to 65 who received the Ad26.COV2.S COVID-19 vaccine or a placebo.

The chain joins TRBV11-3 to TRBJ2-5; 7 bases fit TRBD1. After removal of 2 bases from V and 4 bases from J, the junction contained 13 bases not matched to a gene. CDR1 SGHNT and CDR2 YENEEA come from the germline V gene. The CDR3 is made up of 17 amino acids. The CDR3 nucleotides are TGTGCCAGCAGCTTACTGCGGACAGGCGGGTTCGGAGAGACCCAGTACTTC. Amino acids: CASSLLRTGGFGETQYF. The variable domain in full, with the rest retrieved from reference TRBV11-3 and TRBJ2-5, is EAGVVQSPRYKIIEKKQPVAFWCNPISGHNTLYWYLQNLGQGPELLIRYENEEAVDDSQLPKDRFSAERLKGVDSTLKIQPAELGDSAVYLCASSLLRTGGFGETQYFGPGTRLLVL.

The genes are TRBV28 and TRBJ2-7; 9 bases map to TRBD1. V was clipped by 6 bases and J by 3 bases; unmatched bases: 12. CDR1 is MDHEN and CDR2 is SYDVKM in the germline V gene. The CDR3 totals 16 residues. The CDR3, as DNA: TGTGCCAGCAGCAGACTAAAGACAGGGGGTTACTACGAGCAGTACGTC. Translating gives CASSRLKTGGYYEQYV.

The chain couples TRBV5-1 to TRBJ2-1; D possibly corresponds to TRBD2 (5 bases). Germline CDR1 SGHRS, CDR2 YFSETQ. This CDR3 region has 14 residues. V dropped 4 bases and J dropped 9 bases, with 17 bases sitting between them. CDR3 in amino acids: CASSPLIAQSEQFF. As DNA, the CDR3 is TGCGCCAGCAGCCCCCTTATAGCGCAAAGTGAGCAGTTCTTC.

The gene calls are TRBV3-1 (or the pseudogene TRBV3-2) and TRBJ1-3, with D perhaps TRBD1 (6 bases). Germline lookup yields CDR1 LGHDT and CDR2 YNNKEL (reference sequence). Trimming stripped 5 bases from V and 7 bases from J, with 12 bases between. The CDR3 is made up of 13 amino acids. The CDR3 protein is CASSTVRGNTIYF. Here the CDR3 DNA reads TGTGCCAGCAGCACTGTCAGGGGTAACACCATATATTTT.

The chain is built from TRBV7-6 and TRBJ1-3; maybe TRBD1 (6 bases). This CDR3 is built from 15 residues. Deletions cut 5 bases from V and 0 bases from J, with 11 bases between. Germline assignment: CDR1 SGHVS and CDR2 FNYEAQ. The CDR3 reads CASSGQPPSGNTIYF. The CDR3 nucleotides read TGTGCCAGCAGCGGACAGCCTCCCTCTGGAAACACCATATATTTT.

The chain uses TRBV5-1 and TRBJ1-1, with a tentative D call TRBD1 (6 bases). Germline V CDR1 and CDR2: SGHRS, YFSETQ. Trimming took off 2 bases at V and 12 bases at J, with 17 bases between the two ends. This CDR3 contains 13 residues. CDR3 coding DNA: TGCGCCAGCAGCTTAGGGGGGTTGGACTTTACTTTCTTT. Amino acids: CASSLGGLDFTFF.

Here the CDR3 reads CASSPQGSEQYV. CDR3 nucleotides: TGTGCCAGCAGCCCACAGGGTAGCGAGCAGTACGTC. This sequence joins TRBV12-3 or TRBV12-4 and TRBJ2-7, with TRBD1 as a possible D gene (6 bases). Trimming removed 6 bases from V and 6 bases from J, with 12 bases in between. The length of the CDR3 is 12 residues.

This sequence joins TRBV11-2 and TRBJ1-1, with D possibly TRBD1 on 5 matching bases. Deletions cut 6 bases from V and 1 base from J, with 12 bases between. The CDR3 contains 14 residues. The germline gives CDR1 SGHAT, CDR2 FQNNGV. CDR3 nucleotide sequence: TGTGCCAGCAGGGGGGTCGAAAAGAACACTGAAGCTTTCTTT. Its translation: CASRGVEKNTEAFF.

The CDR3 region has the DNA TGTGCCAGCAGTTTACTAGCGGGGGCCCCAGCTGATACGCAGTATTTT. Its protein product is CASSLLAGAPADTQYF. V gene TRBV27 combines with J gene TRBJ2-3; 10 nucleotides line up with TRBD2. CDR1 is MNHEY, CDR2 SMNVEV, per germline (reference sequence). The V segment lost 2 bases and the J segment 6 bases; nucleotides outside the gene matches: 8. This CDR3 is 16 amino acids long.

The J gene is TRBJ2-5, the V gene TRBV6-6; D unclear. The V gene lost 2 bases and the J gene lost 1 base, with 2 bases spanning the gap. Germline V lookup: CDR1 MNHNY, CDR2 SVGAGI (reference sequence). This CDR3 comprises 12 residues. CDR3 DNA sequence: TGTGCCAGCAGTTACCCCCAAGAGACCCAGTACTTC. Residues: CASSYPQETQYF.

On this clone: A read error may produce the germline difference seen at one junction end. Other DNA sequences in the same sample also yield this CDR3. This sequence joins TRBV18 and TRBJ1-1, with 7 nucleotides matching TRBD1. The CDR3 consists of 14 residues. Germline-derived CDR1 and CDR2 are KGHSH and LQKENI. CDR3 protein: CASSPGQVNTEAFF. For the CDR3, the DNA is TGTGCCAGCTCACCAGGACAGGTGAATACTGAAGCTTTCTTT.

The CDR3 DNA follows: TGCGCCAGCAGCCTGAAGAAAGAACTAGCGGGCACCGGGGAGCTGTTTTTT. Translation: CASSLKKELAGTGELFF. V usage is TRBV4-1 and J usage is TRBJ2-2; 9 bases agree with TRBD2. V lost 4 bases to trimming and J lost 4 bases; unmatched junction nucleotides: 10. The CDR3 loop spans 17 amino acids. The germline V gene has CDR1 MGHRA and CDR2 YSYEKL.

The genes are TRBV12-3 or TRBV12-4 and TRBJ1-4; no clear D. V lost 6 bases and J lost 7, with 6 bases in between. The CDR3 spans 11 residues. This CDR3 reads CASSKTEKLFF. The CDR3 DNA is TGTGCCAGCAGCAAGACTGAAAAACTGTTTTTT.

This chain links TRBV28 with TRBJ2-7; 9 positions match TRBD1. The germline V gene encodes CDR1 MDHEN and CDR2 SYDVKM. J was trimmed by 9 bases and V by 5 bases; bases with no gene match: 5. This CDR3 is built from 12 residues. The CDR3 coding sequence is TGTGCCAGCAGTCTAACGGGACAGGGGCAGTACGTC. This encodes CASSLTGQGQYV.

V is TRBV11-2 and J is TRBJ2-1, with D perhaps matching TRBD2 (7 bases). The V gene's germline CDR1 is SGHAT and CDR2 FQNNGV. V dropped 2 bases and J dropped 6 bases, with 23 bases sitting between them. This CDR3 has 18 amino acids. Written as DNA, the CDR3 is TGTGCCAGCAGCTTAAACCTAATGGGCGGGAGAGGGGGCAATGAGCAGTTCTTC. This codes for CASSLNLMGGRGGNEQFF.